The text below deals with one T cell receptor (beta chain). Its antigen is undetermined. Repertoires were generated with immunoSEQ multiplex PCR, while TCRdb's copy carries only in-frame clones and drops some. The table lists approximately 90,000 clones, roughly three quarters of them singletons. These data originate in a study of cytotoxic CD8 clonotypes in ibrutinib-treated CLL. Across the study: Samples had a mean of nearly 260,000 productive templates and some 88,000 productive rearrangements. Study-wide findings and caveats: Clonality went up at the time of ibrutinib response, stayed stable in sustained remission, and later dropped back toward its baseline level at progression. Clonality measured at baseline exceeded age-matched healthy donors, tracking circulating CD8+ T-cell counts.

Trimming removed 6 bases from V and 9 bases from J; junction bases left unmatched: 21. CDR1 and CDR2 (germline): SEHNR, FQNEAQ (reference sequence). The CDR3 contains 19 residues. The chain couples TRBV7-9 to TRBJ2-1; 12 nucleotides agree with TRBD2. The sequence derives from a human donor with chronic lymphocytic leukemia. Sequencing was performed on PBMCs, taken after 24 months of ibrutinib treatment. The CDR3 sequence: CASSQNPSSGRANGIEQFF. In DNA, the CDR3 is TGTGCCAGCAGTCAAAACCCGTCTAGCGGGAGGGCCAACGGGATTGAGCAGTTCTTC.